A selection of T cell receptor beta chains follows, all from one sample in a study of blood T cell repertoires in COVID-19. Clones were read by immunoSEQ multiplex PCR, and TCRdb kept only the in-frame ones, dropping some. This sample has about 420,000 clones, with 70% to 90% found just once. The specimen sequenced was peripheral blood. Source of these receptors: a man aged 18 to 29 with COVID-19, enrolled during active disease. Each CDR3 is given with its conserved first and last residue. A D gene is named only where the DNA matches it firmly. Clone size appears in some rows only: once, few, many, or a class for an expanded clone.

D gene	clone size	J gene	V gene	CDR3 DNA	CDR3 protein
NA	NA	TRBJ1-4	TRBV7-6	TGTGCCAGCAGCTTAGTTGTAGGGGACACGGGTGAAAAACTGTTTTTT	CASSLVVGDTGEKLFF
TRBD1	NA	TRBJ2-7	TRBV29-1	TGCAGCGTAACCGACAGGGCCTACGAGCAGTACTTC	CSVTDRAYEQYF
TRBD2	NA	TRBJ2-2	TRBV5-5	TGTGCCAGCACCGGGACTATCAACACCGGGGAGCTGTTTTTT	CASTGTINTGELFF
TRBD2	NA	TRBJ2-3	TRBV2	TGTGCCAGCAGTGTGGCTAGCGGTAGCACAGATACGCAGTATTTT	CASSVASGSTDTQYF
TRBD2	NA	TRBJ2-1	TRBV12-5	TGTGCTAGTGGTTGGCCCCCTGGGGTAGCGGGGGTAAATGAGCAGTTCTTC	CASGWPPGVAGVNEQFF
TRBD1	NA	TRBJ2-1	TRBV5-1	TGCGCCAGCAGCTCAGAACCCCTGGGACAGGGGTACAATGAGCAGTTCTTC	CASSSEPLGQGYNEQFF
NA	NA	TRBJ2-5	TRBV3-1/TRBV3-2	TGTGCCAGCAGCCACCTCCTAGAGACCCAGTACTTC	CASSHLLETQYF
NA	NA	TRBJ2-7	TRBV6-1	TGTGCCAGCAGTGAAGGCTACAGATACGAGCAGTACTTC	CASSEGYRYEQYF
NA	NA	TRBJ1-1	TRBV19	TGTGCCAGTACTATGGGGGGACTTGAAGCTTTCTTT	CASTMGGLEAFF
NA	NA	TRBJ1-3	TRBV19	TGTGCCAGTAGTATCCTGTTTGGCCGAAACTCTGGAAACACCATATATTTT	CASSILFGRNSGNTIYF
TRBD2	NA	TRBJ2-1	TRBV19	TGTGCCAGCGCGGGGGTTTCCGATGAGCAGTTCTTC	CASAGVSDEQFF
TRBD1	NA	TRBJ1-2	TRBV10-2	TGCGCCAGCAGTGCATCCGGGACAGGGGGCTTTGTGCATGGCTACACCTTC	CASSASGTGGFVHGYTF
TRBD2	once	TRBJ2-7	TRBV2	TGTGCCAGCAGTGACGAAGCGGGAGTCACCTACGAGCAGTACTTC	CASSDEAGVTYEQYF
NA	NA	TRBJ1-6	TRBV6-5	TGTGCCAGCTGCACGGGGGAATCACCCCTCCACTTT	CASCTGESPLHF
NA	NA	TRBJ2-5	TRBV6-1	TGTGCCAGCAGTGAAGGGGTAGCTAGGGAGACCCAGTACTTC	CASSEGVARETQYF
NA	NA	TRBJ2-1	TRBV3-1/TRBV3-2	TGTGCCAGCAGCCAATCGGACCGACAGCTATACAATGAGCAGTTCTTC	CASSQSDRQLYNEQFF
TRBD1	NA	TRBJ1-1	TRBV19	TGTGCCATAAAGGACAGGGGGCTTTCTGAAGCTTTCTTT	CAIKDRGLSEAFF
TRBD1	NA	TRBJ1-2	TRBV5-6	TGTGCCAGCAGCTTGGCAGGGGGCCATAATATCTATGGCTACACCTTC	CASSLAGGHNIYGYTF
TRBD1	few	TRBJ2-2	TRBV19	TGTGCCAGTAGTAACACAGGGGGATCCGGGGAGCTGTTTTTT	CASSNTGGSGELFF
NA	NA	TRBJ1-1	TRBV7-6	TGTGCCAGCAGCTTATTTACGGGACAAACGAACACTGAAGCTTTCTTT	CASSLFTGQTNTEAFF
NA	NA	TRBJ2-7	TRBV7-9	TGTGCCAGCAGCTCATCTACAGTCTCCTACGAGCAGTACTTC	CASSSSTVSYEQYF
NA	NA	TRBJ2-1	TRBV2	TGTGCCATCTCCCTCGGCTGGGCTCGTTACAATGAGCAGTTCTTC	CAISLGWARYNEQFF
TRBD2	few	TRBJ2-3	TRBV9	TGTGCCAGCAGCCCGACTAGCGGGGGGTTCCGCACAGATACGCAGTATTTT	CASSPTSGGFRTDTQYF
NA	NA	TRBJ1-2	TRBV28	TGTGCCAGCAGTTTAGGAGGTTTGGACTATGGCTACACCTTC	CASSLGGLDYGYTF
NA	NA	TRBJ1-3	TRBV30	TGTGCCTGGAGTTCGGGTTCTGGAAACACCATATATTTT	CAWSSGSGNTIYF
NA	NA	TRBJ2-5	TRBV2	TGTGCCAGCAGTGCGCGACTACTCTCCGAGACCCAGTACTTC	CASSARLLSETQYF
NA	NA	TRBJ2-3	TRBV29-1	TGCAGCGTCGGGGGAAGGGGATCTAGCACAGATACGCAGTATTTT	CSVGGRGSSTDTQYF
NA	NA	TRBJ2-7	TRBV11-2	TGTGCCAGCAGCTTGGAGGGTTTCTACGAGCAGTACTTC	CASSLEGFYEQYF
TRBD2	NA	TRBJ2-3	TRBV5-4	TGTGCCAGCAGCTTGGGAGCGGGGGCTGGCACAGATACGCAGTATTTT	CASSLGAGAGTDTQYF
TRBD1	NA	TRBJ2-5	TRBV24-1	TGTGCCACCAGTGACCCCGGGACAGGGGGCCAAGAGACCCAGTACTTC	CATSDPGTGGQETQYF
NA	NA	TRBJ2-7	TRBV5-6	TGTGCCAGCAGCGCGGGACGGGAGTTCGACCACGAGCAGTACTTC	CASSAGREFDHEQYF
NA	NA	TRBJ2-3	TRBV19	TGTGCCACCGCGGGTCAGCTCCATACGCAGTATTTT	CATAGQLHTQYF
TRBD1	NA	TRBJ2-7	TRBV25-1	TGTGCCAGCAGCCCCGGGACAGTTCGGGAGCAGTACTTC	CASSPGTVREQYF
TRBD2	NA	TRBJ2-5	TRBV3-1/TRBV3-2	TGTGCCAGCAGCCCGCGGACTAGCGGGGGCGGGACCCAGTACTTC	CASSPRTSGGGTQYF
NA	NA	TRBJ2-3	TRBV5-1	TGCGCCAGCAGCTTAAACCAGGTTAGCACAGATACGCAGTATTTT	CASSLNQVSTDTQYF
NA	NA	TRBJ2-7	TRBV11-2	TGTGCCAGCAGCGGACCAGGGCCCGAGCAGTACTTC	CASSGPGPEQYF
TRBD1	NA	TRBJ2-2	TRBV7-3	TGTGCCAGCAGCTTAACAGGGGGCGCTTCCGGGGAGCTGTTTTTT	CASSLTGGASGELFF
TRBD2	NA	TRBJ2-5	TRBV29-1	TGCAGCGTTTCAGGACTAGCGGGGGTGAATTGGGAGACCCAGTACTTC	CSVSGLAGVNWETQYF
NA	NA	TRBJ2-2	TRBV7-3	TGTGCCAGCAGCCCTCAGGGTTCCGGGGAGCTGTTTTTT	CASSPQGSGELFF